Described below is a single T cell receptor beta chain sequence and its context. V lost 4 bases to trimming and J lost 4 bases; unmatched junction nucleotides: 1. The CDR3 spans 13 residues. The germline CDR1 and CDR2 sequences are SGHDT and YYEEEE. These data originate in a study of blood T cell repertoires in COVID-19. Study-level information: The study drew acute and convalescent COVID-19 samples from the United States, Italy and Spain. In each case, the material was cDNA or gDNA derived from T cells, B-cell-depleted T cells, or PBMCs.

The table came from immunoSEQ multiplex PCR; TCRdb's copy has only in-frame clones and leaves some out. The profile shows about 140,000 clones, 78% of them singletons. The source is an older woman with acute or convalescent COVID-19. The gene calls are TRBV5-6 and TRBJ2-5, with 10 bases aligning to TRBD1. Sequenced sample: peripheral blood. DNA for the CDR3: TGTGCCAGCAGCCGACAGGGGGCAGAGACCCAGTACTTC. The encoded protein is CASSRQGAETQYF.